This TCR beta chain is from a study of cytomegalovirus exposure and HLA in healthy donors. Background on the study: Earlier, 90 million to 140 million unique TCR beta sequences were recovered from about 179 million T cells by an analysis. Roughly four fifths of roughly 430 genotyped donors fell in the Caucasian-associated ancestry cluster.

From germline, CDR1 is SGHRS and CDR2 YFSETQ. The CDR3 extends over 17 amino acids. The junction had 13 bases not matched to a gene; V was cut back by 4 bases and J by 3 bases. The PCR employed 60 Vbeta primers together with 13 Jbeta primers. Sequenced by immunoSEQ multiplex PCR; TCRdb stores in-frame clones only, minus some. Of 120,000 or so clones listed, around 70% are singletons. Overall study findings and caveats: In an earlier analysis, productive rearrangement rates for most beta V segments clustered near 87% or 30%.

Regarding this clone: Its specificity is unknown.

This receptor was taken from a woman aged 45-59 years in good health and CMV-seropositive. The chain combines TRBV5-1 with TRBJ2-7; 10 positions agree with TRBD2. Input material: PBMCs. In nucleotides, the CDR3 is TGCGCCAGCAGCGACCAAACAGGGACTAGCGCGCACTACGAGCAGTACTTC. This sequence encodes CASSDQTGTSAHYEQYF.